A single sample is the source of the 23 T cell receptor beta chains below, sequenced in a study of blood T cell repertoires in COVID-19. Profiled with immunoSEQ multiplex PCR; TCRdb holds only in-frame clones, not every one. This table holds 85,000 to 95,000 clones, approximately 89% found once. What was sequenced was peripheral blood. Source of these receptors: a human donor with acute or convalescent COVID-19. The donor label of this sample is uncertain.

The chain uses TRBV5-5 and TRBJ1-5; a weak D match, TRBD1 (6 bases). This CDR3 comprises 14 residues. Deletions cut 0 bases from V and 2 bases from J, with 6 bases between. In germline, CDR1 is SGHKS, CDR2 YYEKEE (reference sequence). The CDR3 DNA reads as TGTGCCAGCAGCTTGGAGGGGGGCAATCAGCCCCAGCATTTT. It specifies CASSLEGGNQPQHF.

CDR3 in DNA: TGTGCCACCAGTGAGCGGACAGGGGCAAGAGGACGGCAGTTCTTC. It is translated as CATSERTGARGRQFF. This chain connects TRBV24-1 to TRBJ2-1; 9 nucleotides align to TRBD1. Germline CDR1 and CDR2: KGHDR and SFDVKD. This CDR3 comprises 15 residues. Trimming cost V 4 bases and J 12 bases; bases outside gene matches: 12.

Here the CDR3 DNA reads TGTGCCAGCAGCCAAGAAGGGACAGGGAATCCCTACGAGCAGTACTTC. It is translated as CASSQEGTGNPYEQYF. The chain couples TRBV3-1 (or the pseudogene TRBV3-2) to TRBJ2-7, with 9 bases aligning to TRBD1. This CDR3 is 16 amino acids long. V was clipped by 0 bases and J by 2 bases; unmatched bases: 5. Per germline, CDR1 LGHDT and CDR2 YNNKEL (reference sequence).

CDR3 amino acids: CASSTTSSGGRKTQYF. The DNA for the CDR3 is TGTGCCAGTAGTACAACCTCTAGCGGGGGGCGCAAGACCCAGTACTTC. The chain joins TRBV19 to TRBJ2-5; 11 bases line up with TRBD2. CDR3 length: 16 amino acids. The V segment lost 4 bases and the J segment 6 bases; nucleotides outside the gene matches: 10. The germline CDR1 and CDR2 sequences are LNHDA and SQIVND (reference sequence).

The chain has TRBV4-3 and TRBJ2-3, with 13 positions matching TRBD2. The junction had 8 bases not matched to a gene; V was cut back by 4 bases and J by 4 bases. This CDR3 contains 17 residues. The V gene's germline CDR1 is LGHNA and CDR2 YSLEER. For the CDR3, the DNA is TGCGCCAGCAGCCTACTAGCGGGGGGGCTTAGTGCAGATACGCAGTATTTT. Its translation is CASSLLAGGLSADTQYF.

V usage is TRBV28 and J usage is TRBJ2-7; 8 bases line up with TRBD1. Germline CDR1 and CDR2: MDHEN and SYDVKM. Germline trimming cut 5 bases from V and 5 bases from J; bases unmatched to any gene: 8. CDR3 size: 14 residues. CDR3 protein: CASSLGQGFDEQYF. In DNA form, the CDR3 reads TGTGCCAGCAGTCTAGGACAGGGTTTCGACGAGCAGTACTTC.

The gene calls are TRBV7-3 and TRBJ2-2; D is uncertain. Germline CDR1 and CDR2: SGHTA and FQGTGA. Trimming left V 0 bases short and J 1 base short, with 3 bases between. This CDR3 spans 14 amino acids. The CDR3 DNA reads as TGTGCCAGCAGCTTAACCCTGAACACCGGGGAGCTGTTTTTT. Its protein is CASSLTLNTGELFF.

The CDR3 region is CASSRGHTGELFF. CDR3 bases: TGTGCCAGCAGTAGGGGCCACACCGGGGAGCTGTTTTTT. J is TRBJ2-2 and V is TRBV12-3 or TRBV12-4; a possible D gene is TRBD1 (5 bases). Trimming left V 5 bases short and J 3 bases short, with 7 bases between. This CDR3 comprises 13 residues.

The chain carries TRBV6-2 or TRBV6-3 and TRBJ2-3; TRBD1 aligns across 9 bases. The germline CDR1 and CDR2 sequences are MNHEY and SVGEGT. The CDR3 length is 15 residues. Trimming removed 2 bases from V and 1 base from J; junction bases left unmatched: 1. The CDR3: CASSYGDRGTDTQYF. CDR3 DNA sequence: TGTGCCAGCAGTTACGGGGACAGGGGCACAGATACGCAGTATTTT.

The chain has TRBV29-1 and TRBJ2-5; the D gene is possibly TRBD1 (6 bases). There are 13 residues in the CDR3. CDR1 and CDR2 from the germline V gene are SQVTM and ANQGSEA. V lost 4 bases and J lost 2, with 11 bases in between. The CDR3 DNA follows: TGCAGCGTTGCCCGGACAGCTCAAGAGACCCAGTACTTC. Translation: CSVARTAQETQYF.

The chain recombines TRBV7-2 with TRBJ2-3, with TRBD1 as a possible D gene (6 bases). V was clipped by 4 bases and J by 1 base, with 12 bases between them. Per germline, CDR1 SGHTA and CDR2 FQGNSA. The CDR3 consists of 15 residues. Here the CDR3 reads CASSYGTPRTDTQYF. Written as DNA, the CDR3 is TGTGCCAGCAGCTACGGGACACCGCGCACAGATACGCAGTATTTT.

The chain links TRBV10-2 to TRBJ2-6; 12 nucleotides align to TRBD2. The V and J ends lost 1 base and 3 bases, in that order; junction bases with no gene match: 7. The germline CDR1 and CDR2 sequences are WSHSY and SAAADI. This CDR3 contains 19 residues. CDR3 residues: CASSEWASGGASGANVLTF. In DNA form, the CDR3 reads TGCGCCAGCAGTGAGTGGGCTAGCGGGGGGGCGAGTGGGGCCAACGTCCTGACTTTC.

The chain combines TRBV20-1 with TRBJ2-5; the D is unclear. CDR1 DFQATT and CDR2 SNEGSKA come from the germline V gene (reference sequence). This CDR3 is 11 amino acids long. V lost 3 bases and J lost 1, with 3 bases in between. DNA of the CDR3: TGCAGTGCTAGGAGCCAAGAGACCCAGTACTTC. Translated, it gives CSARSQETQYF.

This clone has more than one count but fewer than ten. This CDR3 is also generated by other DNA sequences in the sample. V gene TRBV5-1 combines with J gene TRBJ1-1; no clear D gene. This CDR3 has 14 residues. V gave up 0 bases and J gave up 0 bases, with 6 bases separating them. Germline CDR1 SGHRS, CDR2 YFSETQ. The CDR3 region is CASSLARVNTEAFF. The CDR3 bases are TGCGCCAGCAGCTTGGCCCGGGTGAACACTGAAGCTTTCTTT.

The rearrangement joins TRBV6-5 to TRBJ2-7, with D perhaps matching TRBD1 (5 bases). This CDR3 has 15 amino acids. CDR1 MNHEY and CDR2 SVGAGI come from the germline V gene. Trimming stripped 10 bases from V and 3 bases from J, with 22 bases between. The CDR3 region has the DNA TGTGCCACGCTGTCGCGGCATTCAGGGATCTACGAGCAGTACTTC. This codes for CATLSRHSGIYEQYF.

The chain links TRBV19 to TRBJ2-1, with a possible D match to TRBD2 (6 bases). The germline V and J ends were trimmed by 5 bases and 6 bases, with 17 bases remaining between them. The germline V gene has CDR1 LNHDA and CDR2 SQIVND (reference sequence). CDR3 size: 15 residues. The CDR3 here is CASSGDGGPFNEQFF. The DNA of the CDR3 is TGTGCCAGTAGTGGGGACGGGGGACCCTTCAATGAGCAGTTCTTC.

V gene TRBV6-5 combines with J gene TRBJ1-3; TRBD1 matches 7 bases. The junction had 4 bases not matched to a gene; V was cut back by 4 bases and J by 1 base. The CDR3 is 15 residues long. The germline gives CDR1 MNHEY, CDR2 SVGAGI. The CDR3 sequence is CASSWTGLSGNTIYF. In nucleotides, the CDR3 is TGTGCCAGCAGTTGGACAGGACTTTCTGGAAACACCATATATTTT.

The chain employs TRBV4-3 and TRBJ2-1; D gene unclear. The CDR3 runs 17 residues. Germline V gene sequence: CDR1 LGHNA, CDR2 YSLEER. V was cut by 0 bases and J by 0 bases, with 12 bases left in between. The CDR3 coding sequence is TGCGCCAGCAGCCAAGATCTGCTTACTGTCTCCTACAATGAGCAGTTCTTC. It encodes CASSQDLLTVSYNEQFF.

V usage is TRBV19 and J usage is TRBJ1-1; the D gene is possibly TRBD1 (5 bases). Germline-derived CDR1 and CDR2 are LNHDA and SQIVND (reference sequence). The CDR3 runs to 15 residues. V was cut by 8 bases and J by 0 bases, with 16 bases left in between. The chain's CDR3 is CASSLSAGLNTEAFF. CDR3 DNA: TGTGCCAGTTCACTATCTGCAGGGTTGAACACTGAAGCTTTCTTT.

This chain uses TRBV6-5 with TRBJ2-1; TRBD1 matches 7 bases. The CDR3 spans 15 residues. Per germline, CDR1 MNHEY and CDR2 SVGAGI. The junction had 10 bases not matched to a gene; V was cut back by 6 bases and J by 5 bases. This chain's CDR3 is CASRFRQGVDNEQFF. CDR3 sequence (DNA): TGTGCCAGCAGATTTAGACAGGGAGTCGACAATGAGCAGTTCTTC.

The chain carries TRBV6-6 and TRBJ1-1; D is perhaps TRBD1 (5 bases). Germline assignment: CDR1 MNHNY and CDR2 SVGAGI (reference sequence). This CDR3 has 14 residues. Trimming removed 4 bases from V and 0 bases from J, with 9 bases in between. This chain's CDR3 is CASSFPDMNTEAFF. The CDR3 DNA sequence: TGTGCCAGCAGTTTCCCGGACATGAACACTGAAGCTTTCTTT.

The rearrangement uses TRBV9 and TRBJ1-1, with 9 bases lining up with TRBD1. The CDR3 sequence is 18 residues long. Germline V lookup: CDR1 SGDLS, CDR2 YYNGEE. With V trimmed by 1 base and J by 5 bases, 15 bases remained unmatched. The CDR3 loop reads CASSVYGTGTPRGTEAFF. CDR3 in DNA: TGTGCCAGCAGCGTATACGGGACAGGGACTCCACGGGGTACTGAAGCTTTCTTT.

In nucleotides, the CDR3 is TGCGCCAGCAGCTTGTTAACTCCTAGCGGGGCACAAGAGACCCAGTACTTC. This sequence encodes CASSLLTPSGAQETQYF. The chain links TRBV5-1 to TRBJ2-5, with 9 bases that match TRBD2. The ends lost 1 base at V and 2 bases at J; junction bases unmatched: 9. Germline V gene sequence: CDR1 SGHRS, CDR2 YFSETQ. CDR3 length: 17 residues.